Detailed here is one T cell receptor beta chain. Antigen: not known. The CDR3 runs to 15 residues. Germline values: CDR1 GTSNPN, CDR2 SVGIG (reference sequence). V dropped 0 bases and J dropped 4; count of bases not matched to a gene: 4. The data stem from a study of glioma-infiltrating T cells after dendritic cell vaccination. Produced via immunoSEQ multiplex PCR; TCRdb's table is partial and in-frame only. This sample has 100,000 or so clones, with around 80% found just once. As for time point: after dendritic cell vaccination, including at tumor progression/relapse. Isocitrate dehydrogenase mutation was absent in all glioblastoma patients. Before vaccination, two weeks after the third vaccination, and at progression, PBMC were collected. Study-wide findings and caveats: Complete blood and tumor specimen sets were limited to few patients. Higher pretreatment TIL content predicted longer progression-free time and survival.

This TCR came from a human donor with glioblastoma. Source: blood, taken after dendritic cell vaccination. The genes are TRBV30 and TRBJ2-1; TRBD2 agrees at 9 bases. CDR3 protein: CAWSVGLAGYNEQFF. The CDR3 nucleotides are TGTGCCTGGAGTGTAGGGCTAGCGGGGTACAATGAGCAGTTCTTC.